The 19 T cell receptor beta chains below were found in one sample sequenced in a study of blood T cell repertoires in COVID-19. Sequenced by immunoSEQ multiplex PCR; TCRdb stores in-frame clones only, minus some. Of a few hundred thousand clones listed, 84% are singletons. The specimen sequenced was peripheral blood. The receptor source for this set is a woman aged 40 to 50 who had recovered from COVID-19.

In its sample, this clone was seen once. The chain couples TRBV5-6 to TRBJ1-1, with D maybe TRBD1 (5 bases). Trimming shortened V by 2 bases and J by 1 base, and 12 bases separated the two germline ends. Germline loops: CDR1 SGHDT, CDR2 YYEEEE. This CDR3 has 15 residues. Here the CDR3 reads CASSFRDGGNTEAFF. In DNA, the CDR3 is TGTGCCAGCAGCTTCCGGGACGGGGGGAACACTGAAGCTTTCTTT. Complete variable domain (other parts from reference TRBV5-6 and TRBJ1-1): DAGVTQSPTHLIKTRGQQVTLRCSPKSGHDTVSWYQQALGQGPQFIFQYYEEEERQRGNFPDRFSGHQFPNYSSELNVNALLLGDSALYLCASSFRDGGNTEAFFGQGTRLTVV.

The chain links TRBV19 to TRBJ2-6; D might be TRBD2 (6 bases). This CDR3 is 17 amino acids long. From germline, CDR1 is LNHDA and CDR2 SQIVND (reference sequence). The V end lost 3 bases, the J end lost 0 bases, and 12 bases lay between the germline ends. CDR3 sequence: CASSIGDWSSGANVLTF. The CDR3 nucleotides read TGTGCCAGTAGTATTGGGGACTGGAGCTCTGGGGCCAACGTCCTGACTTTC.

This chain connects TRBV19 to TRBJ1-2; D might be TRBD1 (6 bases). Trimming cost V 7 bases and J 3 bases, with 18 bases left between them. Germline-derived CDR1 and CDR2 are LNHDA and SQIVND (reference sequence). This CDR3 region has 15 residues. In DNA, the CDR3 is TGTGCCAGTACCCCGGCGAGACAGGACTACTATGGCTACACCTTC. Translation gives CASTPARQDYYGYTF.

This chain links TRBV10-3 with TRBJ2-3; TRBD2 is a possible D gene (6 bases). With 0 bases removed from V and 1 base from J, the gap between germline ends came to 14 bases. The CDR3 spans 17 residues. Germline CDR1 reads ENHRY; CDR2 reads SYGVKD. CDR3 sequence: CAISESTSSGRTDTQYF. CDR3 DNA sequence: TGTGCCATCAGTGAGTCCACTAGCTCTGGGCGCACAGATACGCAGTATTTT.

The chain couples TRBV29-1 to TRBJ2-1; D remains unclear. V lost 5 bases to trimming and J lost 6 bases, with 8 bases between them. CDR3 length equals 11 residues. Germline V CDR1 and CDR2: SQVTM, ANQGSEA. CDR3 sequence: CSVLRSNEQFF. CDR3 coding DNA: TGCAGCGTTCTACGGAGCAATGAGCAGTTCTTC.

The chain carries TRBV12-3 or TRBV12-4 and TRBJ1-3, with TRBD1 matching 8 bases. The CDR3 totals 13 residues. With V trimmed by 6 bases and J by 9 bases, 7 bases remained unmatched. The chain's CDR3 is CASSPTGGGTIYF. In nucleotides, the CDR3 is TGTGCCAGCAGCCCCACAGGGGGGGGCACCATATATTTT.

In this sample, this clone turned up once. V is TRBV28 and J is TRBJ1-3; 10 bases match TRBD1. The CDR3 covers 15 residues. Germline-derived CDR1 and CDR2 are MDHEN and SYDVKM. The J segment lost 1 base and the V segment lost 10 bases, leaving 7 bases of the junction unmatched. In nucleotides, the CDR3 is TGTGCCACCAGGGACAGGGGCATTTCTGGAAACACCATATATTTT. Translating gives CATRDRGISGNTIYF.

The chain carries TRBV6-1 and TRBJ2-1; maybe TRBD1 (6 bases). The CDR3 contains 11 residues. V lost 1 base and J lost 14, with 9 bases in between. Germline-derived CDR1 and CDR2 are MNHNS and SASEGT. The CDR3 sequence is CASSEEDSKFF. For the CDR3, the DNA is TGTGCCAGCAGTGAAGAGGACAGTAAGTTCTTC.

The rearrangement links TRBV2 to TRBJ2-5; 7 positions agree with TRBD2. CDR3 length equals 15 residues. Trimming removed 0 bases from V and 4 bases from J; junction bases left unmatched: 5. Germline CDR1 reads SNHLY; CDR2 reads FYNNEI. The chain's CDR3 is CASSEAHLAAETQYF. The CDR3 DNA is TGTGCCAGCAGTGAAGCTCACCTAGCGGCAGAGACCCAGTACTTC.

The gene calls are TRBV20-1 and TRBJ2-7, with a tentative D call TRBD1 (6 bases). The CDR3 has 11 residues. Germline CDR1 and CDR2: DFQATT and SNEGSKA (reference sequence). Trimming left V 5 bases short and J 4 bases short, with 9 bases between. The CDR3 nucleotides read TGCAGTGCTCGAGGACAGTACGAGCAGTACTTC. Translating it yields CSARGQYEQYF.

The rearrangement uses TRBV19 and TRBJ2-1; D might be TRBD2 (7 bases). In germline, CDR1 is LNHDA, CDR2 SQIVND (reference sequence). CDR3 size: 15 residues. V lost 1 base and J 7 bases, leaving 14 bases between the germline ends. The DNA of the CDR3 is TGTGCCAGTAGTATAGGTGGGGGGGCTAGGAATGAGCAGTTCTTC. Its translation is CASSIGGGARNEQFF.

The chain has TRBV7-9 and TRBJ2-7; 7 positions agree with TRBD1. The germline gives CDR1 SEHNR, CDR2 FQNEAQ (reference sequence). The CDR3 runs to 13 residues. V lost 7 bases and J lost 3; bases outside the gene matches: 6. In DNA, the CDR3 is TGTGCCAGCACGGTCCGGGACAGCTACGAGCAGTACTTC. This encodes CASTVRDSYEQYF.

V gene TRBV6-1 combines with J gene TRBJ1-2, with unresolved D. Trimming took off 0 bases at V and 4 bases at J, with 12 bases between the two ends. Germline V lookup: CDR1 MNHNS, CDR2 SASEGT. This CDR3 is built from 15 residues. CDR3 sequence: CASSEASEVSYGYTF. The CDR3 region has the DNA TGTGCCAGCAGTGAAGCTTCCGAGGTTAGCTATGGCTACACCTTC.

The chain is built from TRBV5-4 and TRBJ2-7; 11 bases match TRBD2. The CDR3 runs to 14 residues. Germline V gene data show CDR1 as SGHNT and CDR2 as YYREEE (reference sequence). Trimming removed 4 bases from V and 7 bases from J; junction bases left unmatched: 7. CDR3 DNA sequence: TGTGCCAGCAGCAGCCCCGGGACTAGCGGTGAGCAGTACTTC. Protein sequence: CASSSPGTSGEQYF.

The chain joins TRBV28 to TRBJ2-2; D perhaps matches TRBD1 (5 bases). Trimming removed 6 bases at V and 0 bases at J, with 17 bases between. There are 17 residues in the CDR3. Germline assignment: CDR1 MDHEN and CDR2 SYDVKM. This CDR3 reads CASRPPRRTTNTGELFF. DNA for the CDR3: TGTGCCAGCAGGCCTCCTCGAAGGACAACGAACACCGGGGAGCTGTTTTTT.

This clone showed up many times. The CDR3 DNA reads TGCGCCAGCAGCCAACCGGGACAGAGATATGGCTACACCTTC. Translation: CASSQPGQRYGYTF. The V and J genes are TRBV5-1 and TRBJ1-2; TRBD1 matches at 7 bases. The length of the CDR3 is 14 residues. V was clipped by 4 bases and J by 5 bases; unmatched bases: 8. The germline V gene encodes CDR1 SGHRS and CDR2 YFSETQ.

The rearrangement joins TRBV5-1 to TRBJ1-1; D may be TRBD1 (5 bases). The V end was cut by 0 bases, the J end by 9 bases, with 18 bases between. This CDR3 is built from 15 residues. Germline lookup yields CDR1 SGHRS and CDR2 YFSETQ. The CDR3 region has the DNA TGCGCCAGCAGCTTGGAAGGCACCTTCGGGGGAAAAGCTTTCTTT. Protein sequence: CASSLEGTFGGKAFF.

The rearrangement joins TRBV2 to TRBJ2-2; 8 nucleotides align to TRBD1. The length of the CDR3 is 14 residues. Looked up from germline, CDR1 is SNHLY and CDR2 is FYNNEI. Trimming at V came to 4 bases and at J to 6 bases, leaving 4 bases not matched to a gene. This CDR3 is CASSVRTGPGELFF. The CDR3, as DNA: TGTGCCAGCAGTGTGCGGACAGGGCCCGGGGAGCTGTTTTTT.

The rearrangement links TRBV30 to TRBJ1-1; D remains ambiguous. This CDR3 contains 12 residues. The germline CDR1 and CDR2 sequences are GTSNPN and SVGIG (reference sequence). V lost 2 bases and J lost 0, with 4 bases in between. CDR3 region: CAWSYMNTEAFF. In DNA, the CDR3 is TGTGCCTGGAGTTACATGAACACTGAAGCTTTCTTT.